The clone carrying this TCR beta chain has at least ten counts. The antigen is not known. The sample comes from a study of T-cell reconstitution after alpha-beta-depleted transplantation in children. Study results and limitations: About two months after transplant, alpha-beta T cells reportedly came from several hundred expanded graft clones.

The library targeted TCRbeta and was prepared with unique molecular identifiers. In TCRdb, the PCR reads were re-called with MiXCR into one record per CDR3 protein. This repertoire shows 73,000 or so distinct CDR3 sequences, approximately 5% found once; its top ten account for approximately 20%. With V trimmed by 0 bases and J by 6 bases, 7 bases remained unmatched. The CDR3 totals 15 residues. Per the germline V gene, CDR1 is LGHDT and CDR2 is YNNKEL (reference sequence). The source material was PBMCs, mostly from graft donor cells, sampled 180 days after TCRalphabeta/CD19-depleted stem cell transplant. The rearrangement joins TRBV3-1 to TRBJ1-1; 7 bases agree with TRBD1. This clonotype was sampled from a boy under three years old who had a stem cell transplant for acute myeloid leukemia, so the T cells may come from the graft donor. Here the CDR3 DNA reads TGTGCCAGCAGCCAAGACCCACAGGGGAAGTCTGAAGCTTTCTTT. This sequence encodes CASSQDPQGKSEAFF. Together with reference TRBV3-1 and TRBJ1-1, the CDR3 gives the full variable domain: DTAVSQTPKYLVTQMGNDKSIKCEQNLGHDTMYWYKQDSKKFLKIMFSYNNKELIINETVPNRFSPKSPDKAHLNLHINSLELGDSAVYFCASSQDPQGKSEAFFGQGTRLTVV.